This TCR beta chain was recorded in a study of blood T cells in healthy people across ages. General study findings and limits: The study found more naive CD4+ cells and higher diversity in long-lived than aged donors.

For the second PCR, which ran for about 6 to 11 cycles, a sample-barcoded 5' primer and a J-beta primer mix were used. From each sample, at least 3 million paired-end reads containing CDR3 were obtained. TCRdb reprocessed the 5' RACE reads with MiXCR, giving one entry per CDR3 protein. The table has about 750,000 distinct CDR3 sequences, roughly 53% seen once. Per sample, at least 5 micrograms of total RNA were extracted. Germline V lookup: CDR1 SGHVS, CDR2 FQNEAQ. This CDR3 comprises 14 residues. With 2 bases removed from V and 10 bases from J, the gap between germline ends came to 15 bases. As to this clonotype: What it recognizes is unknown.

The chain couples TRBV7-8 to TRBJ1-5; weak D call: TRBD1 (6 bases). This receptor was identified in a man older than 75 in good health. The specimen sequenced was blood. CDR3 sequence (DNA): TGTGCCAGCAGCTTATCGGGGGCAGGTCAACCCCAGCATTTT. Its translation: CASSLSGAGQPQHF. Full variable domain (missing parts from reference TRBV7-8 and TRBJ1-5): GAGVSQSPRYKVAKRGQDVALRCDPISGHVSLFWYQQALGQGPEFLTYFQNEAQLDKSGLPSDRFFAERPEGSVSTLKIQRTQQEDSAVYLCASSLSGAGQPQHFGDGTRLSIL.